Listed below are T cell receptor beta chains from one sample, sequenced in a study of beta chain features in type 1 diabetes. Data came from immunoSEQ multiplex PCR; TCRdb stores just in-frame clones and leaves some out. The sample records over 500,000 clones, roughly 16% being singletons. Sequences were obtained from naive CD4+ T cells from blood. The receptor set was obtained from a man younger than 35 in good health. The CDR3 runs from the conserved cysteine through the conserved F or W. Fields, in order: CDR3 length, J gene, D gene, clone size, V gene, CDR3 DNA, CDR3 protein. D genes are given only for firm matches. The size field is filled for only some rows; it gives once, few, many or a size class.

14,TRBJ2-7,-,few,TRBV28,TGTGCCAGCATTACAGGGACGGCCCGCTACCAGCAGTACTTC,CASITGTARYQQYF
15,TRBJ1-1,TRBD1,few,TRBV19,TGTGCCACCGCCCCGGGACAGCTCATGAACACTGAAGCTTTCTTT,CATAPGQLMNTEAFF
13,TRBJ2-3,-,few,TRBV9,TGTGCCAGCAGCGTACTAGAGCTCAATACGCAGTATTTT,CASSVLELNTQYF
16,TRBJ2-6,-,few,TRBV28,TGTGCCAGCAGCGCCGGGACGCAGCTTCCCTACAACGTCCTGACTTTC,CASSAGTQLPYNVLTF
15,TRBJ2-3,-,-,TRBV5-4,TGTGCCAGCAGCTCACACGGAGGGGGCACAGATACGCAGTATTTT,CASSSHGGGTDTQYF
13,TRBJ2-7,TRBD1,-,TRBV9,TGTGCCAGCAGCACTCAGGGGGTGTACGAGCAGTACTTC,CASSTQGVYEQYF
17,TRBJ2-3,TRBD2,-,TRBV5-1,TGCGCCAGCAGCTTCGGTTCTCCAGCGGGGGGGAAAAATACGCAGTATTTT,CASSFGSPAGGKNTQYF
13,TRBJ2-1,-,-,TRBV9,TGTGCCAGCAGCGTAGTAGGAGAAGGGATGCAGTTCTTC,CASSVVGEGMQFF
16,TRBJ1-2,-,few,TRBV4-3,TGCGCCAGCAGCTTGGCCCGGGACGCCCGAAGATATGGCTACACCTTC,CASSLARDARRYGYTF
17,TRBJ2-7,TRBD1,few,TRBV7-2,TGTGCCAGCAGCTTAGTGGCAGGGGGCCATAGCTCCTACGAGCAGTACTTC,CASSLVAGGHSSYEQYF
15,TRBJ2-1,-,few,TRBV5-1,TGCGCCAGCAGCTTCCTACCAAGGGTACGCAATGAGCAGTTCTTC,CASSFLPRVRNEQFF
15,TRBJ2-7,-,-,TRBV5-1,TGCGCCAGCAGCCTGGGCGGAGGGGACTCCTACGAGCAGTACTTC,CASSLGGGDSYEQYF
14,TRBJ1-2,-,few,TRBV5-1,TGCGCCAGCAGCTTGGGACAGGCTAATTATGGCTACACCTTC,CASSLGQANYGYTF
16,TRBJ2-1,TRBD2,-,TRBV18,TGTGCCAGCTCACAAACGCGGACTAGCGGGGGTGATGAGCAGTTCTTC,CASSQTRTSGGDEQFF
16,TRBJ2-4,-,few,TRBV7-8,TGTGCCAGCAGCCCCCATCAGGGACTAGCCAAAAACATTCAGTACTTC,CASSPHQGLAKNIQYF
13,TRBJ2-7,-,few,TRBV7-9,TGTGCCAGCAGCTTAGAAGCGCCCTACGAGCAGTACTTC,CASSLEAPYEQYF
14,TRBJ1-2,TRBD1,-,TRBV6-5,TGTGCCAGCAGTTCCGGGACAGACATATCTGGCTACACCTTC,CASSSGTDISGYTF
11,TRBJ2-5,-,-,TRBV20-1,TGCAGTGCTAGCCACGGGGAGACCCAGTACTTC,CSASHGETQYF
16,TRBJ1-6,-,few,TRBV7-2,TGTGCCAGCAGCTTAGGGTCAGGGGTAGGGAATTCACCCCTCCACTTT,CASSLGSGVGNSPLHF
15,TRBJ1-1,TRBD1,few,TRBV28,TGTGCCAGCAGAGAAGGCCAGCCAGGGGGCACTGAAGCTTTCTTT,CASREGQPGGTEAFF
14,TRBJ2-7,-,-,TRBV11-2,TGTGCCAGCAGTTCTCGCCAACAGGGCTACGAGCAGTACTTC,CASSSRQQGYEQYF
13,TRBJ1-2,TRBD1,few,TRBV5-4,TGTGCCAGCAGCTCACAGGGGGCCTATGGCTACACCTTC,CASSSQGAYGYTF
15,TRBJ1-1,TRBD1,-,TRBV7-9,TGTGCCAGCAGCTTAGCGGACAGGGCGAACACTGAAGCTTTCTTT,CASSLADRANTEAFF
17,TRBJ2-1,-,few,TRBV12-5,TGTGCTAGTGGTTTGGCCTGGTCCTCAAGCTCCTACAATGAGCAGTTCTTC,CASGLAWSSSSYNEQFF
15,TRBJ1-1,-,-,TRBV9,TGTGCCAGCAGCGTAGGAACTATCGTGGACACTGAAGCTTTCTTT,CASSVGTIVDTEAFF
11,TRBJ2-7,-,-,TRBV28,TGTGCCAGCAGTCGGGCCTACGAGCAGTACTTC,CASSRAYEQYF
15,TRBJ2-7,-,few,TRBV6-1,TGTGCCAGCAGTCGGCCAAACGTGGGTACCTACGAGCAGTACTTC,CASSRPNVGTYEQYF
15,TRBJ1-4,TRBD1,few,TRBV7-9,TGTGCCAGCAGCTTCTCCAGGGGGACTAATGAAAAACTGTTTTTT,CASSFSRGTNEKLFF
16,TRBJ2-7,TRBD1,-,TRBV18,TGTGCCAGCTCACCATTCGGGACAGAGTTATCCTACGAGCAGTACTTC,CASSPFGTELSYEQYF
15,TRBJ1-2,TRBD1,few,TRBV28,TGTGCCAGCGGGATACCGGGACAGATACCCTTCGGCTACACCTTC,CASGIPGQIPFGYTF
16,TRBJ2-2,-,few,TRBV4-3,TGCGCCAGCAGCCAGTTTCCAGACGAGAACACCGGGGAGCTGTTTTTT,CASSQFPDENTGELFF
19,TRBJ2-5,TRBD2,few,TRBV15,TGTGCCACCAGCAGAGCCCGACGCGGACTAGCGGGTCTCCAAGAGACCCAGTACTTC,CATSRARRGLAGLQETQYF